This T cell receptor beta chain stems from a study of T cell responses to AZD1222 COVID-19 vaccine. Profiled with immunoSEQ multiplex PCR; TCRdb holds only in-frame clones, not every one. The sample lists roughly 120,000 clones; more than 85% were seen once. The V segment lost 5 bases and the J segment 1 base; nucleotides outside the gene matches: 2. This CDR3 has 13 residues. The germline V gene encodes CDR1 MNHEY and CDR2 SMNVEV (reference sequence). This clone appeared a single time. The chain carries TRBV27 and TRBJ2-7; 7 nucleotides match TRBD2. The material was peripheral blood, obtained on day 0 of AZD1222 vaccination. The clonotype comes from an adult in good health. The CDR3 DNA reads TGTGCCAGCAGTCCTAGCGGATCCTACGAGCAGTACTTC. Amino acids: CASSPSGSYEQYF.